A selection of T cell receptor beta chains follows, all from one sample in a study of Graves' ophthalmopathy and Graves' hyperthyroidism. TCRdb passed the multiplex PCR reads through MiXCR, listing each CDR3 protein once. This sample yields roughly 700,000 distinct CDR3 sequences, of which 40% are seen a single time; 44% belongs to the top ten. Sequenced input: peripheral blood. All receptors come from an adult man with Graves' ophthalmopathy. Each CDR3 is given with its conserved first and last residue. A D gene is named only where the DNA matches it firmly. A clone size is listed for some rows: how often the clone was seen (once, few, many), or a class if it is expanded.

-	TRBV7-8	TRBD1	TRBJ1-2	CASSGGTPGQGVYGYTF	TGTGCCAGCAGCGGGGGGACACCGGGACAGGGGGTCTATGGCTACACCTTC
many	TRBV19	-	TRBJ2-6	CASCTPGSGANVLTF	TGTGCCAGTTGTACCCCAGGGTCTGGGGCCAACGTCCTGACTTTC
-	TRBV10-3	-	TRBJ1-2	CAISVTGPTGGYTF	TGTGCCATCAGTGTTACCGGGCCGACAGGTGGCTACACCTTC
many	TRBV6-5	-	TRBJ1-6	CASSSSTGGSPLHF	-
few	TRBV20-1	-	TRBJ2-7	CSARDPGRAIYEQYF	TGCAGTGCTAGAGACCCGGGACGGGCGATTTACGAGCAGTACTTC
-	TRBV20-1	TRBD2	TRBJ2-5	CSARDLGLAVSQETQDF	TGCAGTGCTAGAGATCTCGGTCTAGCGGTCTCACAAGAGACCCAGGACTTC
many	TRBV20-1	-	TRBJ1-2	CSARAPPLYGYTF	TGCAGTGCTAGAGCCCCTCCTTTATATGGCTACACCTTC
once	TRBV25-1	-	TRBJ1-1	CASREKSGLEAFF	TGTGCCAGCAGAGAAAAGTCGGGCCTTGAAGCTTTCTTT
few	TRBV9	-	TRBJ2-2	CASSVASRNTGELFF	TGTGCCAGCAGCGTAGCTTCCCGGAACACCGGGGAGCTGTTTTTT
once	TRBV5-1	-	TRBJ1-5	CASSYGTSGETQHF	TGCGCCAGCAGCTACGGGACTTCTGGTGAGACCCAGCATTTT
many	TRBV19	TRBD1	TRBJ1-6	CASSRGTGVRNSPLHF	TGTGCCAGTAGTAGGGGGACAGGGGTACGGAATTCACCCCTCCACTTT
many	TRBV29-1	-	TRBJ2-7	CSVENTGSYEQYF	TGCAGCGTTGAAAACACAGGGTCCTACGAGCAGTACTTC
-	TRBV29-1	-	TRBJ1-1	CSVEDVWSTEAFF	TGCAGCGTTGAAGATGTTTGGAGCACTGAAGCTTTCTTT
-	TRBV20-1	-	TRBJ1-1	CSARDQLVPVNTEAFF	TGCAGTGCTAGAGATCAGTTGGTCCCAGTGAACACTGAAGCTTTCTTT
-	TRBV29-1	-	TRBJ2-5	CSLADSLGETQYF	TGCAGCTTAGCTGACTCCTTAGGGGAGACCCAGTACTTC
-	TRBV20-1	-	TRBJ2-7	CSARPSRGDEQYF	TGCAGTGCTAGACCCAGTCGGGGTGACGAGCAGTACTTC
few	TRBV28	TRBD1	TRBJ2-7	CASSLVTGAQYF	TGTGCCAGCAGCCTCGTTACAGGGGCGCAGTACTTC
-	TRBV19	-	TRBJ1-5	CASSIGVVLDQPQHF	TGTGCCAGTAGTATCGGGGTCGTGTTGGATCAGCCCCAGCATTTT
-	TRBV7-2	-	TRBJ1-2	CASSLSNSGYGYTF	TGTGCCAGCAGCTTAAGCAATTCGGGGTATGGCTACACCTTC
-	TRBV5-1	TRBD2	TRBJ2-2	CASSAGHRAGGGTGELFF	TGTGCCAGCAGCGCCGGGCATAGAGCGGGAGGGGGCACCGGGGAGCTGTTTTTT
many	TRBV7-2	TRBD1	TRBJ1-1	CASSLRRQGVWNTEAFF	TGTGCCAGCAGCTTAAGAAGACAGGGGGTGTGGAACACTGAAGCTTTCTTT
-	TRBV11-2	-	TRBJ2-5	CASSYRPRGKETQYF	TGTGCCAGCAGCTACCGGCCTAGAGGGAAAGAGACCCAGTACTTC
few	TRBV29-1	TRBD2	TRBJ2-2	CSVGGSGGANTGELFF	TGCAGCGTTGGAGGTAGCGGGGGGGCCAACACCGGGGAGCTGTTTTTT
many	TRBV5-5	-	TRBJ2-2	CASSFTGNTGELFF	TGTGCCAGCAGCTTTACAGGGAACACCGGGGAGCTGTTTTTT
few	TRBV10-3	-	TRBJ1-2	CASSSGLVDGYTF	TGTGCCAGCAGCTCCGGTTTGGTGGACGGCTACACCTTC
once	TRBV30	-	TRBJ2-2	CAWSGTGELFF	TGTGCCTGGAGTGGGACCGGGGAGCTGTTTTTT
-	TRBV10-3	TRBD2	TRBJ2-7	CAISLSGGAYEQYF	TGTGCCATCAGTCTTAGCGGGGGGGCATACGAGCAGTACTTC
few	TRBV9	-	TRBJ1-6	CASKGVLGSPLHF	TGTGCCAGCAAGGGGGTACTTGGGTCACCCCTCCACTTT
many	TRBV24-1	TRBD1	TRBJ1-5	CATSDGTGGYQPQHF	TGTGCCACCAGTGATGGGACAGGGGGCTATCAGCCCCAGCATTTT
-	TRBV24-1	TRBD2	TRBJ2-5	CASSRTSGGQRWTQYF	TGTGCCAGCAGTCGGACTAGCGGGGGCCAGCGGTGGACCCAGTACTTC
few	TRBV19	TRBD1	TRBJ2-7	CARGTGFYYEQYF	TGTGCCAGGGGGACAGGGTTTTACTACGAGCAGTACTTC
many	TRBV29-1	TRBD1	TRBJ1-5	CSVERSGGDQPQHF	TGCAGCGTTGAGAGGTCAGGGGGCGACCAGCCCCAGCATTTT
-	TRBV25-1	TRBD1	TRBJ1-5	CASTSGQISNQPQHF	TGTGCCAGCACCTCGGGACAGATTAGCAATCAGCCCCAGCATTTT
-	TRBV29-1	-	TRBJ1-1	CSVNRAEAFF	TGCAGCGTCAACAGGGCTGAAGCTTTCTTT
-	TRBV10-3	-	TRBJ1-6	CAISVAGRADSPLHF	TGTGCCATCAGCGTTGCCGGCAGGGCCGACTCACCCCTCCACTTT
many	TRBV15	-	TRBJ1-3	CATSRDPTGGNTIYF	TGTGCCACCAGCAGAGATCCGACCGGGGGAAACACCATATATTTT
-	TRBV7-9	-	TRBJ2-3	CASSSEGDTQYF	TGTGCCAGCAGCTCCGAAGGGGATACGCAGTATTTT
-	TRBV15	-	TRBJ1-2	CATSRGTSNRGYTF	TGTGCCACCAGCAGAGGGACATCAAATAGGGGCTACACCTTC
-	TRBV20-1	-	TRBJ1-5	CSASGGTGSNQPQHF	TGCAGTGCTAGTGGGGGGACGGGTAGCAATCAGCCCCAGCATTTT
few	TRBV6-1	TRBD2	TRBJ2-5	CASWEIAGETQYF	TGTGCCAGTTGGGAGATAGCGGGCGAGACCCAGTACTTC
many	TRBV14	-	TRBJ1-4	CASSKNRQTNEKLFF	TGTGCCAGCAGCAAAAATCGACAAACTAATGAAAAACTGTTTTTT
few	TRBV7-9	-	TRBJ2-7	CASSLLWGKSSYEQYF	TGTGCCAGCAGCTTACTATGGGGGAAAAGCTCCTACGAGCAGTACTTC
few	TRBV7-2	-	TRBJ2-7	CASSLVQGGYEQYF	TGTGCCAGCAGCTTAGTCCAGGGGGGGTACGAGCAGTACTTC
-	TRBV9	TRBD1	TRBJ1-1	CASRSAGTGGSRVNTEAFF	TGTGCCAGCAGATCCGCCGGGACAGGGGGCTCACGGGTGAACACTGAAGCTTTCTTT
many	TRBV7-8	-	TRBJ1-5	CASSLRAGPNQPQHF	TGTGCCAGCAGCTTAAGGGCAGGGCCCAATCAGCCCCAGCATTTT
few	TRBV20-1	-	TRBJ1-5	CSARRGMGSNQPQHF	TGCAGTGCTAGACGGGGAATGGGAAGCAATCAGCCCCAGCATTTT
many	TRBV7-3	-	TRBJ1-1	CASSSGPSTEAFF	TGTGCCAGCAGCTCCGGTCCTAGCACTGAAGCTTTCTTT
many	TRBV29-1	TRBD1	TRBJ2-5	CSVVRGGQGARYF	TGCAGCGTCGTTCGGGGGGGACAGGGGGCGCGGTACTTC
-	TRBV19	TRBD1	TRBJ1-5	CAGSFGQGKAQHF	TGTGCCGGTAGTTTCGGACAGGGGAAGGCCCAGCATTTT
-	TRBV7-2	-	TRBJ2-6	CASSLRGQVLTF	TGTGCCAGCAGCTTAAGAGGACAGGTCCTGACTTTC
-	TRBV2	TRBD2	TRBJ2-7	CASISGGNYEQYF	TGTGCCAGCATCAGCGGGGGAAACTACGAGCAGTACTTC
-	TRBV19	TRBD1	TRBJ1-2	CASSMLGTGWYGYTF	TGTGCCAGTAGTATGTTGGGGACAGGGTGGTATGGCTACACCTTC
-	TRBV11-2	TRBD1	TRBJ1-6	CASSSSWGTGNSPLHF	TGTGCCAGCAGCTCATCGTGGGGGACAGGGAATTCACCCCTCCACTTT
-	TRBV10-3	TRBD1	TRBJ2-7	CASSYSMGTAKREQYF	TGTGCCAGCAGTTACTCGATGGGGACAGCGAAGCGCGAGCAGTACTTC
few	TRBV20-1	TRBD2	TRBJ2-7	CSARGGLAKTYEQYF	TGCAGTGCTAGAGGGGGACTAGCTAAGACTTACGAGCAGTACTTC
-	TRBV25-1	-	TRBJ2-7	CASSAAGHKAYEQYF	TGTGCCAGCAGCGCCGCGGGACACAAAGCATACGAGCAGTACTTC
many	TRBV25-1	-	TRBJ1-5	CASSSKTDNQPQHF	TGTGCCAGCAGTTCGAAGACAGACAATCAGCCCCAGCATTTT
once	TRBV20-1	-	TRBJ2-3	CSGTRGGLTDTQYF	TGCAGTGGGACGAGAGGGGGTTTAACAGATACGCAGTATTTT